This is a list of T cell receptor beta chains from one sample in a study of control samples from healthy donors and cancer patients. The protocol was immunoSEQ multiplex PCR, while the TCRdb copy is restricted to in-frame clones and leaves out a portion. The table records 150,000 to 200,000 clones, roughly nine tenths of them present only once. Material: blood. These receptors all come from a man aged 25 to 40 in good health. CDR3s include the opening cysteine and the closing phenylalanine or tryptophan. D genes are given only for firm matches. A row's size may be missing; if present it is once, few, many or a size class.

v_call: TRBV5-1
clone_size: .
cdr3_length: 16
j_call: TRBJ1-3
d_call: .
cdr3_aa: CASSPGGGDSGNTIYF
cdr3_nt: TGCGCCAGCAGCCCGGGTGGGGGGGACTCTGGAAACACCATATATTTT

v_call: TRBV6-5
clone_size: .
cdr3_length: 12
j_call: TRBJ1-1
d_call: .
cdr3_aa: CASSRPYTEAFF
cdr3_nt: TGTGCCAGCAGCCGACCGTACACTGAAGCTTTCTTT

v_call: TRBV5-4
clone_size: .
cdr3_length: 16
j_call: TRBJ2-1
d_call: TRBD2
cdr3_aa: CASSLVLTSGPNEQFF
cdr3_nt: TGTGCCAGCAGCTTGGTGCTGACTAGCGGGCCCAATGAGCAGTTCTTC

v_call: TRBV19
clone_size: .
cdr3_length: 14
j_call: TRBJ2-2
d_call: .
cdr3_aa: CASNSGLPAGELFF
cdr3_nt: TGTGCCAGTAATTCGGGACTCCCCGCCGGGGAGCTGTTTTTT

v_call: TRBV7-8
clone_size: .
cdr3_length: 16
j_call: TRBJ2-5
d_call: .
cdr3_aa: CASSLGRDFRRQTQYF
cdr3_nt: TGTGCCAGCAGCTTAGGACGGGACTTCAGGCGGCAGACCCAGTACTTC

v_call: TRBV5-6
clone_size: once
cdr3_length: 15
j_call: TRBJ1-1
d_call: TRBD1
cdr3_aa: CASSSFDRENTEAFF
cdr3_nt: TGTGCCAGCAGCTCCTTTGACAGGGAGAACACTGAAGCTTTCTTT

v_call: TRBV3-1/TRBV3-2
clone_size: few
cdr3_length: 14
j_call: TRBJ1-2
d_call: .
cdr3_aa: CASSQDPRPYGYTF
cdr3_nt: TGTGCCAGCAGCCAAGACCCCCGGCCTTATGGCTACACCTTC

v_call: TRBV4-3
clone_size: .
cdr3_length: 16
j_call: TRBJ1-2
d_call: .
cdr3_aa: CASSQDPSRGNYGYTF
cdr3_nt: TGCGCCAGCAGCCAAGATCCATCCCGGGGTAACTATGGCTACACCTTC

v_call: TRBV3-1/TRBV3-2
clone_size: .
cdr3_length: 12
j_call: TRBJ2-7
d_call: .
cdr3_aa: CASSQDRHEQYF
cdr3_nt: TGTGCCAGCAGCCAAGATAGACACGAGCAGTACTTC

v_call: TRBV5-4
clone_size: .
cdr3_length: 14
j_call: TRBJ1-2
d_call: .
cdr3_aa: CASRDRFPDYGYTF
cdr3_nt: TGTGCCAGCCGAGATCGGTTCCCAGACTATGGCTACACCTTC

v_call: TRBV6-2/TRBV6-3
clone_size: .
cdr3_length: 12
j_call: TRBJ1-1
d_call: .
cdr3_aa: CASSYEGTEAFF
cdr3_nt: TGTGCCAGCAGTTACGAGGGGACAGAAGCTTTCTTT

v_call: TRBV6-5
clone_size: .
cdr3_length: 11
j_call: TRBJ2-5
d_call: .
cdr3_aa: CASSTRETQYF
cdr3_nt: TGTGCCAGCAGTACGCGCGAGACCCAGTACTTC

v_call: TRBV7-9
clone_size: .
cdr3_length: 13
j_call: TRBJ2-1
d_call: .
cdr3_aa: CASSLGAYNEQFF
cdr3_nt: TGTGCCAGCAGCTTAGGGGCCTACAATGAGCAGTTCTTC

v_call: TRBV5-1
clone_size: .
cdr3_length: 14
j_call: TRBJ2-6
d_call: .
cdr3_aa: CASSLIPGANVLTF
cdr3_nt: TGCGCCAGCAGCTTAATCCCTGGGGCCAACGTCCTGACTTTC

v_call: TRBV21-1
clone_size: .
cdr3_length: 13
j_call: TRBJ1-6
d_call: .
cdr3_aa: CADRVTYNSPLHF
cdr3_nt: TGTGCAGACCGGGTAACCTATAATTCACCCCTCCACTTT

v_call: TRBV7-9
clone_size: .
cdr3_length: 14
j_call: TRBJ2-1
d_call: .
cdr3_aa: CASSSPGANNEQFF
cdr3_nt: TGTGCCAGCAGCTCCCCCGGGGCGAACAATGAGCAGTTCTTC

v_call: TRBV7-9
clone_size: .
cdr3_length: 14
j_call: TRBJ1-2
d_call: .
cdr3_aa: CASSLVSGPEGYTF
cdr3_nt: TGTGCCAGCAGCTTAGTCTCCGGCCCGGAGGGCTACACCTTC

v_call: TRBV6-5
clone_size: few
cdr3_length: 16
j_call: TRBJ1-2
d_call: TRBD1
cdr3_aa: CASSYLRTGGGYGYTF
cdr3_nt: TGTGCCAGCAGTTATCTCAGGACAGGGGGCGGTTATGGCTACACCTTC

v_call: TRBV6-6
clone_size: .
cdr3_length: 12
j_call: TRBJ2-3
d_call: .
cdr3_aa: CASMVTTDTQYF
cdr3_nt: TGTGCCAGCATGGTAACCACAGATACGCAGTATTTT

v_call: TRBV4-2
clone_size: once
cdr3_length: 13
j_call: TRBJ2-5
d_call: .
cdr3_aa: CASSPRNQETQYF
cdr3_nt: TGTGCCAGCAGCCCAAGAAACCAAGAGACCCAGTACTTC

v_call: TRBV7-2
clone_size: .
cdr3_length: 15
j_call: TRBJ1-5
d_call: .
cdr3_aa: CASSLGGVGNQPQHF
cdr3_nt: TGTGCCAGCAGCTTAGGGGGAGTCGGTAATCAGCCCCAGCATTTT

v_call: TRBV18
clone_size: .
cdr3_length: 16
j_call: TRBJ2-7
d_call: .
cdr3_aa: CASSPSGSSSSYEQYF
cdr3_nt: TGTGCCAGCTCACCATCTGGGTCCTCGAGCTCCTACGAGCAGTACTTC

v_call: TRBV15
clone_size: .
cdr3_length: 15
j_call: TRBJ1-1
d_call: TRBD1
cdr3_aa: CATSSGQALNTEAFF
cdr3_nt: TGTGCCACCAGCAGCGGACAGGCCTTGAACACTGAAGCTTTCTTT

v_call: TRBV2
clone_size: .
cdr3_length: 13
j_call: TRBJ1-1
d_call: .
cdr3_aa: CASKTDGNTEAFF
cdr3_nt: TGTGCCAGCAAAACTGACGGGAACACTGAAGCTTTCTTT

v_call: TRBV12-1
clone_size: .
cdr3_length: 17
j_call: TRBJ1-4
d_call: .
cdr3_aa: CASSFRIPGLKNEKLFF
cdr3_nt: TGTGCCAGCAGCTTTCGTATCCCCGGGCTAAAAAATGAAAAACTGTTTTTT

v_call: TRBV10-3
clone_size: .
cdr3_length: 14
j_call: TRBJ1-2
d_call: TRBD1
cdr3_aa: CAISAPGQGFGYTF
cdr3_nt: TGTGCCATCAGCGCCCCAGGACAGGGGTTTGGCTACACCTTC

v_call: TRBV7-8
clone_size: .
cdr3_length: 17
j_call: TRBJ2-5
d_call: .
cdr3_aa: CASSLEDRQTYFETQYF
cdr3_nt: TGTGCCAGCAGCTTAGAGGACAGACAAACATATTTTGAGACCCAGTACTTC

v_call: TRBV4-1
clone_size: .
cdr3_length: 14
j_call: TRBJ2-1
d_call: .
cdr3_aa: CASRSVGISNEQFF
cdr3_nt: TGCGCCAGCAGGAGTGTAGGCATCAGCAATGAGCAGTTCTTC

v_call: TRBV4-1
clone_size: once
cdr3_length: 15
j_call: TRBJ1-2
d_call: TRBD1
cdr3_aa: CASSQGDRGLGGYTF
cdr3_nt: TGCGCCAGCAGCCAAGGAGACAGGGGGTTAGGTGGCTACACCTTC

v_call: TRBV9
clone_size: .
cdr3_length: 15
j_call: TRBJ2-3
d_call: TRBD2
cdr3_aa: CASSVRLAGADTQYF
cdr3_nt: TGTGCCAGCAGCGTTAGGCTAGCGGGAGCAGATACGCAGTATTTT

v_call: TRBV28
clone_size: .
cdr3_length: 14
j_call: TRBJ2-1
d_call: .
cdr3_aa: CASNRGSSYNEQFF
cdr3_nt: TGTGCCAGCAATCGCGGTAGCTCCTACAATGAGCAGTTCTTC

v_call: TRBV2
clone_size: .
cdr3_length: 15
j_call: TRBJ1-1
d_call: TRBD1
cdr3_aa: CASSLARQGGTEAFF
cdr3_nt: TGTGCCAGCAGCCTGGCCCGACAGGGCGGCACTGAAGCTTTCTTT

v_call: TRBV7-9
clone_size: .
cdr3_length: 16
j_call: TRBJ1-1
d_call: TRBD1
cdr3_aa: CASSPGQGRLNTEAFF
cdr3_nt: TGTGCCAGCAGCCCCGGACAGGGTCGATTGAACACTGAAGCTTTCTTT

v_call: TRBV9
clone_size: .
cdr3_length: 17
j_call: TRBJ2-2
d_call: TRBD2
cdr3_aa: CASSPTGVAGATGELFF
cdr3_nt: TGTGCCAGCAGCCCTACGGGGGTAGCGGGAGCCACCGGGGAGCTGTTTTTT

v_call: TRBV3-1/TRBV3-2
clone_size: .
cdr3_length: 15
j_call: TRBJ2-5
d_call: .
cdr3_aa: CASSHQGTSQETQYF
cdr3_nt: TGTGCCAGCAGCCACCAAGGGACCAGCCAAGAGACCCAGTACTTC

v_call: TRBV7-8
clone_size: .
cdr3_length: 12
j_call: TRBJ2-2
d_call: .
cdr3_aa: CASSPYTGELFF
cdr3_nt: TGTGCCAGCAGCCCCTACACCGGGGAGCTGTTTTTT

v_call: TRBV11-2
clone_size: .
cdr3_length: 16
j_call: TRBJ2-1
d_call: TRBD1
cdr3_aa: CASSPGTGTTYNEQFF
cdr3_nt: TGTGCCAGCAGCCCAGGGACAGGGACAACCTACAATGAGCAGTTCTTC

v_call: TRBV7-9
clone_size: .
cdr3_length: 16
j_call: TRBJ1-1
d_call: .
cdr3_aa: CASSFPAGVVVTEAFF
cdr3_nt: TGTGCCAGCAGCTTTCCAGCAGGGGTAGTGGTCACTGAAGCTTTCTTT

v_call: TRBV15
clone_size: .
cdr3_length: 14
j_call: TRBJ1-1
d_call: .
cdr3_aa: CATSRDRGDTEAFF
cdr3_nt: TGTGCCACCAGCAGAGATCGTGGGGACACTGAAGCTTTCTTT

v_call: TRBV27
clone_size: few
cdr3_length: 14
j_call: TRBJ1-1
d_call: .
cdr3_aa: CASSSGMTSTEAFF
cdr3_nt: TGTGCCAGCAGTTCTGGGATGACGAGCACTGAAGCTTTCTTT

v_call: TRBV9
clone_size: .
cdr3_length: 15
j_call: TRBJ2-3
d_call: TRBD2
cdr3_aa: CASSLGLAGTDTQYF
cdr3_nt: TGTGCCAGCAGCCTCGGACTAGCGGGGACAGATACGCAGTATTTT

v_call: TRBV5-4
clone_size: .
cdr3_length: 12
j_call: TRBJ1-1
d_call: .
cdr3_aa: CATQTRDTEAFF
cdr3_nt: TGTGCCACTCAGACCCGGGACACTGAAGCTTTCTTT

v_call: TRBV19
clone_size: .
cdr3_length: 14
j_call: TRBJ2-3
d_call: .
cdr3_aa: CASSMVGGADTQYF
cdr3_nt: TGTGCCAGTAGTATGGTCGGGGGCGCCGATACGCAGTATTTT

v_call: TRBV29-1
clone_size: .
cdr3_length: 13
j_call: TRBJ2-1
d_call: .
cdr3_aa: CSAARGSYNEQFF
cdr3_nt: TGCAGCGCCGCCAGGGGTTCCTACAATGAGCAGTTCTTC

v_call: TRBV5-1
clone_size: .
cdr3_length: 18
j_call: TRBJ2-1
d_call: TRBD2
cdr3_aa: CASSLDEFLAGEYNEQFF
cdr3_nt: TGCGCCAGCAGCTTGGACGAGTTTCTAGCGGGAGAGTACAATGAGCAGTTCTTC

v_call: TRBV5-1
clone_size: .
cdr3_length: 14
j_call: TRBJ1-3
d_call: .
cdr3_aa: CASSSEGSGNTIYF
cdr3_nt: TGCGCCAGCAGCTCGGAAGGCTCTGGAAACACCATATATTTT

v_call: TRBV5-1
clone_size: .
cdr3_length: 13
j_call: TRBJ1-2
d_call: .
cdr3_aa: CASSLEGVHGYTF
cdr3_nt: TGCGCCAGCAGCTTGGAAGGGGTTCATGGCTACACCTTC

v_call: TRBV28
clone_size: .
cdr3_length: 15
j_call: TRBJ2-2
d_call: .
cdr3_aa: CASSLGTLPNGELFF
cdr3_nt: TGTGCCAGCAGTTTAGGTACCCTGCCAAACGGGGAGCTGTTTTTT